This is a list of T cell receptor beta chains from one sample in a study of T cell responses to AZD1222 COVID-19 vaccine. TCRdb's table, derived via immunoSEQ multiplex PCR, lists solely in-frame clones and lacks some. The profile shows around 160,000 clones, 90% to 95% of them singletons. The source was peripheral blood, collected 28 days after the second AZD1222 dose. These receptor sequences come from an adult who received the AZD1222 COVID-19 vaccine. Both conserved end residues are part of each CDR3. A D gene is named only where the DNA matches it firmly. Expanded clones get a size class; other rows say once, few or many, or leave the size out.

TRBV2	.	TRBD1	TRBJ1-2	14	CAIISWGQGVGYTF	TGTGCCATCATAAGTTGGGGACAGGGGGTTGGCTACACCTTC
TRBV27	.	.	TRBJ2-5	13	CASSARGQGTQYF	TGTGCCAGCAGTGCCCGGGGGCAAGGGACCCAGTACTTC
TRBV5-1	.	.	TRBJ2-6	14	CASSSTAGANVLTF	TGCGCCAGCAGCTCCACTGCCGGGGCCAACGTCCTGACTTTC
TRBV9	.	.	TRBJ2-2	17	CASSVAKDNLPTGELFF	TGTGCCAGCAGCGTAGCTAAGGACAACCTACCCACCGGGGAGCTGTTTTTT
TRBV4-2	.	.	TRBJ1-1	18	CASSQVVYGGQGGTEAFF	TGTGCCAGCAGCCAAGTCGTCTATGGGGGACAAGGGGGCACTGAAGCTTTCTTT
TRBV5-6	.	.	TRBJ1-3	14	CASSVMWTGNTIYF	TGTGCCAGCAGCGTCATGTGGACTGGAAACACCATATATTTT
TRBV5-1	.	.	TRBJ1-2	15	CASTPGAGENYGYTF	TGCGCCAGCACCCCCGGGGCAGGCGAAAACTATGGCTACACCTTC
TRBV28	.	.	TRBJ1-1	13	CASSLDQITEAFF	TGTGCCAGCAGTTTAGACCAGATCACTGAAGCTTTCTTT
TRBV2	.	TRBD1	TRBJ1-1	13	CASKGQQITEAFF	TGTGCCAGCAAGGGACAGCAAATTACTGAAGCTTTCTTT
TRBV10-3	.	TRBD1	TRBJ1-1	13	CASTGGLGTEAFF	TGTGCCAGTACAGGGGGCTTGGGCACTGAAGCTTTCTTT
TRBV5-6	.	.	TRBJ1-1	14	CASSLGLPNTEAFF	TGTGCCAGCAGCTTGGGACTCCCGAACACTGAAGCTTTCTTT
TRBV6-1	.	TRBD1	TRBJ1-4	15	CASSDPGQVNEKLFF	TGTGCCAGCAGTGACCCGGGACAGGTCAATGAAAAACTGTTTTTT
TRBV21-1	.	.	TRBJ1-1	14	CASSPRLMNTEAFF	TGTGCCAGCAGCCCCAGGTTAATGAACACTGAAGCTTTCTTT
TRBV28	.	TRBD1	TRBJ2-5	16	CASSLSGQPRQETQYF	TGTGCCAGCAGTTTATCGGGACAGCCCCGCCAAGAGACCCAGTACTTC
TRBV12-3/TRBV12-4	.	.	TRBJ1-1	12	CASRFLNTEAFF	TGTGCCAGCAGGTTTCTGAACACTGAAGCTTTCTTT
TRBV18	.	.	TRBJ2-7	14	CASSPTLDAYEQYF	TGTGCCAGCTCACCGACGTTGGACGCCTACGAGCAGTACTTC
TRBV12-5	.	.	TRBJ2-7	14	CASGLGGLSYEQYF	TGTGCTAGTGGTTTGGGAGGACTGTCCTACGAGCAGTACTTC
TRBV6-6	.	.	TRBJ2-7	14	CASSLQSLVYEQYF	TGTGCCAGCAGCCTACAATCACTAGTATACGAGCAGTACTTC
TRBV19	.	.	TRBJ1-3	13	CASKLLSGNTIYF	TGTGCCAGTAAGCTTCTCTCTGGAAACACCATATATTTT
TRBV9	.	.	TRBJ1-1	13	CASTRGDWGVAFF	TGTGCCAGCACCCGAGGGGATTGGGGCGTAGCTTTCTTT
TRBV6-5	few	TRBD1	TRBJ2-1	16	CASSYVYGQGRNEQFF	TGTGCCAGCAGTTACGTCTACGGACAGGGAAGGAATGAGCAGTTCTTC
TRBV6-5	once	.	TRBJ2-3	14	CASSPTGSVDTQYF	TGTGCCAGCAGTCCTACAGGGAGCGTAGATACGCAGTATTTT
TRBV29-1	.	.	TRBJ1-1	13	CSGHRVPNTEAFF	TGCAGCGGTCACAGGGTTCCGAACACTGAAGCTTTCTTT
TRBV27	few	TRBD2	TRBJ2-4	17	CASRGLAHPLGKNIQYF	TGTGCCAGCAGGGGACTAGCGCATCCTTTAGGCAAAAACATTCAGTACTTC
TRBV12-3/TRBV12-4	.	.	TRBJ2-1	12	CASSLSYNEQFF	TGTGCCAGCAGTTTATCGTACAATGAGCAGTTCTTC
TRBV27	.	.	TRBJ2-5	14	CASSPSDTQETQYF	TGTGCCAGCAGTCCATCCGACACTCAAGAGACCCAGTACTTC
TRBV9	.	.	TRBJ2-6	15	CASSARNSGANVLTF	TGTGCCAGCAGCGCTCGGAACTCTGGGGCCAACGTCCTGACTTTC
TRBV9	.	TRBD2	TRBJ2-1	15	CASSVSLAGMDEQFF	TGTGCCAGCAGCGTGTCGCTAGCGGGGATGGATGAGCAGTTCTTC
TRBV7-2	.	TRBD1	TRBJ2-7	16	CASSLVGTGGVHEQYF	TGTGCCAGCAGCTTAGTAGGGACAGGGGGAGTTCACGAGCAGTACTTC
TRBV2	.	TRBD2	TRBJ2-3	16	CASSARTSGYTDTQYF	TGTGCCAGCAGCGCTAGGACTAGCGGTTACACAGATACGCAGTATTTT
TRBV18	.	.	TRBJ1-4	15	CASSPRTDRNEKLFF	TGTGCCAGCTCACCACGAACGGATCGTAATGAAAAACTGTTTTTT
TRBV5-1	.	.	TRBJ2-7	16	CASSLDPGANSYEQYF	TGCGCCAGCAGCTTGGACCCCGGGGCCAACTCCTACGAGCAGTACTTC
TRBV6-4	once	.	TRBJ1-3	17	CASSVPDAGSGGNTIYF	TGTGCCAGCAGTGTGCCAGATGCCGGTTCGGGAGGAAACACCATATATTTT
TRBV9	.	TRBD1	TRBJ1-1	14	CASSWDRENTEAFF	TGTGCCAGCAGCTGGGACAGGGAGAACACTGAAGCTTTCTTT
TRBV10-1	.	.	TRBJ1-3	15	CASSEEQGAGNTIYF	TGCGCCAGCAGTGAGGAACAAGGGGCTGGAAACACCATATATTTT
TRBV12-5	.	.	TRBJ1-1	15	CASGTIDRINTEAFF	TGTGCTAGTGGTACGATCGACAGGATCAACACTGAAGCTTTCTTT
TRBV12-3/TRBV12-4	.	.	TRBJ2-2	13	CASSLSAAGELFF	TGTGCCAGCAGTTTGTCCGCCGCCGGGGAGCTGTTTTTT
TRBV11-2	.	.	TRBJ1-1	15	CASSGVTGWVTEAFF	TGTGCCAGCAGCGGGGTCACAGGTTGGGTCACTGAAGCTTTCTTT
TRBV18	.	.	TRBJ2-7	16	CASSGVGPKVSYEQYF	TGTGCCAGCTCAGGGGTGGGACCGAAAGTCTCCTACGAGCAGTACTTC
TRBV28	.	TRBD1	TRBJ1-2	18	CASSPIPGQGRGNYGYTF	TGTGCCAGCAGCCCAATTCCGGGACAGGGTCGGGGTAACTATGGCTACACCTTC